This is a list of T cell receptor beta chains from one sample in a study of blood T cell repertoires in COVID-19. Repertoires were generated with immunoSEQ multiplex PCR, while TCRdb's copy carries only in-frame clones and drops some. Among about 170,000 clones, roughly 80% were seen once, and the ten largest hold about 15%. The sequencing sample was made of peripheral blood. Source of these receptors: a woman in her 70s with COVID-19, enrolled during active disease. Each CDR3 is given with its conserved first and last residue. The order of the fields is J gene, V gene, CDR3 protein.

>TRBJ2-2|TRBV5-1
CASSFEDRNTGELFF
>TRBJ2-1|TRBV2
CASSEMAGVGDRQFF
>TRBJ2-3|TRBV4-1
CASSPTGLAGVTDTQYF
>TRBJ2-5|TRBV14
CASSHISEETQYF
>TRBJ2-2|TRBV18
CASSRDTNTGELFF
>TRBJ2-1|TRBV7-2
CASSLGTSGRGQFF
>TRBJ2-1|TRBV6-6
CASSSTGRYNEQFF
>TRBJ2-3|TRBV18
CASSPQPSGRTDTQYF
>TRBJ2-1|TRBV28
CASSLGTGDEQFF
>TRBJ2-2|TRBV7-9
CASSLKMGVNTGELFF
>TRBJ1-2|TRBV2
CASSQTSGYTF
>TRBJ2-2|TRBV29-1
CSSRRGNTGELFF
>TRBJ1-1|TRBV12-3/TRBV12-4
CASSQGGVRAFF
>TRBJ1-5|TRBV6-1
CASSEPGGYQPQHF
>TRBJ2-3|TRBV5-1
CASSLGIAGTDTQYF
>TRBJ1-2|TRBV6-5
CASRAANYGYTF
>TRBJ1-1|TRBV5-6
CASSVGTGRRNTEAFF
>TRBJ2-1|TRBV3-1/TRBV3-2
CASSQDLSGSSYNEQFF
>TRBJ1-1|TRBV5-1
CASSLRGRNTEAFF
>TRBJ2-3|TRBV6-5
CASSYGQPTDTQYF
>TRBJ1-1|TRBV7-3
CASSPQGFTEAFF
>TRBJ1-2|TRBV4-2
CASSLRRDWDYGYTF
>TRBJ2-2|TRBV19
CASRLAPVPGELFF
>TRBJ1-5|TRBV19
CASALSGTGLGQPQHF
>TRBJ1-4|TRBV12-3/TRBV12-4
CASSLFRGKLFF
>TRBJ1-2|TRBV28
CASSPGDLGGDYGYTF
>TRBJ2-6|TRBV5-1
CASSLEGQGYSGANVLTF
>TRBJ2-4|TRBV7-9
CASSSGQGAKNIQYF
>TRBJ2-3|TRBV6-5
CASSYEAGGPHTQYF
>TRBJ1-2|TRBV10-3
CAISVGQGYGYTF
>TRBJ1-3|TRBV21-1
CASRRAGGSGNTIYF
>TRBJ1-1|TRBV3-1/TRBV3-2
CASSRRGENTEAFF
>TRBJ1-2|TRBV5-4
CASSLEGAGGGYTF
>TRBJ1-2|TRBV14
CASSFSARGASGYTF
>TRBJ2-6|TRBV7-9
CASSSRRKGSSGANVLTF
>TRBJ1-1|TRBV10-3
CAIWEGATEAFF
>TRBJ1-5|TRBV7-9
CASSFLRSYSNQPQHF
>TRBJ2-2|TRBV24-1
CATSPSGRAGELFF
>TRBJ2-6|TRBV5-5
CASSLAGGGASGANVLTF
>TRBJ1-6|TRBV25-1
CASSESPGSSYNSPLHF
>TRBJ1-4|TRBV9
CASSVAWDSPQLFF